The 24 T cell receptor beta chains given below trace back to one sample, sequenced in a study of blood T cells in healthy people across ages. A J-beta primer mix and a sample-barcoded 5' primer were used in a second PCR of about 6 to 12 cycles. MiXCR was run by TCRdb on the 5' RACE reads, yielding one entry per CDR3 protein. The data contain 1.5 million to 2 million distinct CDR3 sequences, about 35% of them singletons. Sequencing input: blood. The receptor set was obtained from a woman in her twenties or thirties in good health.

This clonotype was detected only a few times. This rearrangement joins TRBV4-1 to TRBJ1-2; 7 bases align to TRBD1. V lost 2 bases to trimming and J lost 2 bases; unmatched junction nucleotides: 11. The CDR3 loop spans 17 amino acids. Germline CDR1 and CDR2: MGHRA and YSYEKL. CDR3 in DNA: TGCGCCAGCAGCCAATCCGTCCGGGACAGCAGGAACTATGGCTACACCTTC. It encodes CASSQSVRDSRNYGYTF.

This sequence joins TRBV20-1 and TRBJ2-7; perhaps TRBD2 as D (5 bases). V lost 5 bases and J 3 bases, leaving 20 bases between the germline ends. The CDR3 runs 15 residues. Germline V gene lookup returns CDR1 DFQATT and CDR2 SNEGSKA (reference sequence). In DNA form, the CDR3 reads TGCAGTGCTGCCCTTCAACTAGGATTCGGCTACGAGCAGTACTTC. This translates into CSAALQLGFGYEQYF.

As concerns this clonotype: The junction and the germline gene differ at one end; a read error may be behind it. The gene calls are TRBV5-1 and TRBJ2-7; TRBD1 might be the D (6 bases). The CDR3 has 12 residues. Germline lookup yields CDR1 SGHRS and CDR2 YFSETQ. CDR3 residues: CASSLVEGERYF. CDR3 DNA sequence: TGCGCCAGCAGCTTGGTAGAGGGGGAGCGGTACTTC.

This clonotype was seen only a few times. This chain joins TRBV3-1 and TRBJ2-1; no reliable D call. V dropped 4 bases and J dropped 0 bases, with 19 bases sitting between them. The germline CDR1 and CDR2 sequences are LGHDT and YNNKEL (reference sequence). This CDR3 is built from 18 residues. The CDR3 sequence: CASSLRRNQIGSYNEQFF. DNA for the CDR3: TGTGCCAGCAGCCTTAGGCGGAACCAAATAGGCTCCTACAATGAGCAGTTCTTC.

The chain is built from TRBV5-6 and TRBJ1-2, with TRBD1 as a possible D gene (6 bases). V gave up 1 base and J gave up 5 bases, with 15 bases separating them. CDR3 length: 15 amino acids. Germline V CDR1 and CDR2: SGHDT, YYEEEE. The CDR3 sequence is CASSLPQGKRYGYTF. The CDR3 coding sequence is TGTGCCAGCAGCTTGCCGCAGGGGAAGAGGTATGGCTACACCTTC.

The J gene is TRBJ2-7, the V gene TRBV5-1, with 11 positions matching TRBD2. V shed 1 base, J shed 1 base, and the junction held 4 bases outside the gene matches. In germline, CDR1 is SGHRS, CDR2 YFSETQ. The CDR3 consists of 16 residues. CDR3 bases: TGCGCCAGCAGCTTGACTAGCGGGGGCCCGTCCTACGAGCAGTACTTC. This codes for CASSLTSGGPSYEQYF.

This clonotype occurred a few times. The chain recombines TRBV20-1 with TRBJ1-6, with D uncertain. The CDR3 has 12 residues. The V gene's germline CDR1 is DFQATT and CDR2 SNEGSKA (reference sequence). V was clipped by 2 bases and J by 8 bases, with 7 bases between them. The CDR3 bases are TGCAGTGCTAGACTCTCGGATTCACCCCTCCACTTT. It yields the protein CSARLSDSPLHF.

The rearrangement joins TRBV7-9 to TRBJ2-7; 7 bases fit TRBD1. V lost 4 bases and J lost 2; bases outside the gene matches: 11. The CDR3 contains 16 residues. Germline assignment: CDR1 SEHNR and CDR2 FQNEAQ (reference sequence). CDR3 amino acids: CASSSPLGGRPYEQYF. In nucleotides, the CDR3 is TGTGCCAGCAGCTCCCCTCTAGGGGGCAGACCCTACGAGCAGTACTTC. Combining the CDR3 with reference TRBV7-9 and TRBJ2-7 gives the whole variable domain DTGVSQNPRHKITKRGQNVTFRCDPISEHNRLYWYRQTLGQGPEFLTYFQNEAQLEKSRLLSDRFSAERPKGSFSTLEIQRTEQGDSAMYLCASSSPLGGRPYEQYFGPGTRLTVT.

CDR3 nucleotide sequence: TGTGCCAGCAGCCAAGGCTCGCCTGGAAGGAACACCGGGGAGCTGTTTTTT. The encoded protein is CASSQGSPGRNTGELFF. The chain is built from TRBV3-1 and TRBJ2-2; no reliable D call. Trimming pared 1 base from V and 1 base from J, leaving 13 bases between. The CDR3 totals 17 residues. Germline values: CDR1 LGHDT, CDR2 YNNKEL (reference sequence).

The chain employs TRBV25-1 and TRBJ2-6, with D tentatively TRBD1 (6 bases). Deletions cut 4 bases from V and 4 bases from J, with 14 bases between. The germline V gene has CDR1 MGHDK and CDR2 SYGVNS. This CDR3 spans 16 amino acids. CDR3 in DNA: TGTGCCAGCAGTGCACGTGGGGGCACCGGGGCCAACGTCCTGACTTTC. Translated, it gives CASSARGGTGANVLTF. Full variable domain (outside the CDR3, taken from reference TRBV25-1 and TRBJ2-6): EADIYQTPRYLVIGTGKKITLECSQTMGHDKMYWYQQDPGMELHLIHYSYGVNSTEKGDLSSESTVSRIRTEHFPLTLESARPSHTSQYLCASSARGGTGANVLTFGAGSRLTVL.

The chain is built from TRBV6-6 and TRBJ2-7, with 11 bases that match TRBD1. The CDR3 length is 16 residues. Germline CDR1 reads MNHNY; CDR2 reads SVGAGI (reference sequence). Trimming at V came to 2 bases and at J to 3 bases, leaving 6 bases not matched to a gene. The CDR3 protein is CASSYTLGTGGYEQYF. The CDR3 nucleotides read TGTGCCAGCAGTTACACATTAGGGACAGGGGGCTACGAGCAGTACTTC.

CDR3 region: CASSLELSYHGYTF. CDR3 bases: TGCGCCAGCAGCCTCGAGTTGAGCTATCATGGCTACACCTTC. The J gene is TRBJ1-2, the V gene TRBV4-1; D unclear. CDR1 MGHRA and CDR2 YSYEKL come from the germline V gene. The CDR3 covers 14 residues. The V gene lost 4 bases and the J gene lost 6 bases, with 15 bases spanning the gap.

This clonotype showed up just a few times. The V gene is TRBV10-3, the J gene TRBJ2-3, with D possibly matching TRBD1 (6 bases). This CDR3 comprises 14 residues. Germline V lookup: CDR1 ENHRY, CDR2 SYGVKD. Trimming left V 6 bases short and J 2 bases short, with 12 bases between. CDR3: CAISPTGNTDTQYF. CDR3 coding DNA: TGTGCCATCAGCCCTACAGGGAACACAGATACGCAGTATTTT.

A few counts support this clonotype. The chain recombines TRBV7-9 with TRBJ1-4; possibly TRBD1 for D (5 bases). The CDR3 contains 14 residues. Trimming removed 4 bases from V and 5 bases from J, with 11 bases in between. Germline V gene sequence: CDR1 SEHNR, CDR2 FQNEAQ (reference sequence). CDR3 residues: CASSWGQGNEKLFF. As DNA, the CDR3 is TGTGCCAGCAGCTGGGGTCAGGGAAATGAAAAACTGTTTTTT.

Comment on this clonotype: It may be a read error: a sequence one base away is much more abundant. The rearrangement uses TRBV20-1 and TRBJ2-1, with 7 bases that match TRBD2. The CDR3 covers 15 residues. The germline CDR1 and CDR2 sequences are DFQATT and SNEGSKA (reference sequence). CDR3 loop: CSARDMRGGYNGQFF. DNA of the CDR3: TGCAGTGCTAGGGACATGCGCGGGGGATACAATGGGCAGTTCTTC.

CDR3 in DNA: TGCGCCAGCAGTTTACAGGGGGAGAATGGCTACACCTTC. Residues: CASSLQGENGYTF. J is TRBJ1-2 and V is TRBV5-1, with 8 positions matching TRBD1. Germline CDR1 reads SGHRS; CDR2 reads YFSETQ. V shed 5 bases, J shed 6 bases, and the junction held 6 bases outside the gene matches. The CDR3 totals 13 residues.

The chain links TRBV30 to TRBJ1-2; a possible D gene is TRBD1 (5 bases). The CDR3 sequence is 12 residues long. CDR1 is GTSNPN and CDR2 is SVGIG in the germline V gene (reference sequence). Trimming removed 5 bases from V and 7 bases from J, with 14 bases in between. CDR3 nucleotide sequence: TGTGCCTGGGGGCGCCCAGGGTCTGGCTACACCTTC. Translated, it gives CAWGRPGSGYTF. Supplemented by reference TRBV30 and TRBJ1-2, the full variable domain reads SQTIHQWPATLVQPVGSPLSLECTVEGTSNPNLYWYRQAAGRGLQLLFYSVGIGQISSEVPQNLSASRPQDRQFILSSKKLLLSDSGFYLCAWGRPGSGYTFGSGTRLTVV.

The chain carries TRBV6-1 and TRBJ2-5, with no clear D. Germline values: CDR1 MNHNS, CDR2 SASEGT. The length of the CDR3 is 15 residues. V was trimmed by 0 bases and J by 2 bases, leaving 10 bases between them. This CDR3 is CASSEAPGYQETQYF. The CDR3 nucleotides are TGTGCCAGCAGTGAAGCACCCGGGTATCAAGAGACCCAGTACTTC.

The CDR3 is CASRDTGGDGYTF. The CDR3 nucleotides are TGTGCCAGCAGAGACACAGGGGGAGATGGCTACACCTTC. This chain connects TRBV2 to TRBJ1-2, with 8 bases fitting TRBD1. The J segment lost 6 bases and the V segment lost 6 bases, leaving 6 bases of the junction unmatched. Germline V gene lookup returns CDR1 SNHLY and CDR2 FYNNEI. The CDR3 loop spans 13 amino acids.

V gene TRBV3-1 combines with J gene TRBJ2-7; 8 nucleotides align to TRBD1. In germline, CDR1 is LGHDT, CDR2 YNNKEL (reference sequence). The CDR3 consists of 18 residues. The V gene end was trimmed by 4 bases and the J gene end by 0 bases; junction bases not matched to a gene: 14. As DNA, the CDR3 is TGTGCCAGCAGCCGCGGACAGGGACAGACTTCGATCTCCTACGAGCAGTACTTC. Amino acid sequence: CASSRGQGQTSISYEQYF.

This clonotype was detected a few times. This chain's CDR3 is CASSLDGLRETQYF. CDR3 coding DNA: TGCGCCAGCAGCTTGGATGGACTAAGGGAGACCCAGTACTTC. V usage is TRBV5-1 and J usage is TRBJ2-5; possibly TRBD2 for D (6 bases). The ends were cut back, 0 bases at V and 5 bases at J, with 11 bases in the middle. Germline V lookup: CDR1 SGHRS, CDR2 YFSETQ. CDR3 size: 14 residues.

There are a few counts of this clonotype. The chain carries TRBV9 and TRBJ2-5; D uncertain. Germline V CDR1 and CDR2: SGDLS, YYNGEE. The CDR3 totals 16 residues. The V and J ends lost 4 bases and 2 bases respectively, with 18 bases between them. CDR3: CASSSELGTLQETQYF. CDR3 DNA: TGTGCCAGCAGCTCGGAGTTGGGCACATTGCAAGAGACCCAGTACTTC.

This clonotype was observed a handful of times. The CDR3 here is CASSQGAQQGRGTDTQYF. The CDR3 DNA is TGTGCCAGCAGCCAAGGGGCCCAACAGGGTCGTGGCACAGATACGCAGTATTTT. J is TRBJ2-3 and V is TRBV3-1; D might be TRBD1 (6 bases). The CDR3 runs to 18 residues. The ends were cut back, 1 base at V and 1 base at J, with 18 bases in the middle. Germline V lookup: CDR1 LGHDT, CDR2 YNNKEL (reference sequence).

The rearrangement uses TRBV3-1 and TRBJ2-7; D uncertain. The end of the DNA is better explained by TRBJ2-5, so the J call may be wrong. The CDR3 has 14 residues. Germline CDR1 LGHDT, CDR2 YNNKEL (reference sequence). The CDR3 nucleotides read TGTGCCAGCAGCCAAAGGGCTGGAAAAGAGACCCAGTACTTC. Protein product: CASSQRAGKETQYF.